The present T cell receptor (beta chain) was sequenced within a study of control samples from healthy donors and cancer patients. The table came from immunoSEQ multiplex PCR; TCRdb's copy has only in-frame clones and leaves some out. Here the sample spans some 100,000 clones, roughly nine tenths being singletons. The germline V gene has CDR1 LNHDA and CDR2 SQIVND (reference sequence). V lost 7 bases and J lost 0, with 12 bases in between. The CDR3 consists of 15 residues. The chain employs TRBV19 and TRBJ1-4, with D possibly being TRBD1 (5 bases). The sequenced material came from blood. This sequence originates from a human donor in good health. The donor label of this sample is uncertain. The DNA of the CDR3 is TGTGCCAGTAACTCTCCAGGGCCAACTAATGAAAAACTGTTTTTT. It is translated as CASNSPGPTNEKLFF. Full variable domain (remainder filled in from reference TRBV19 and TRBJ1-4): DGGITQSPKYLFRKEGQNVTLSCEQNLNHDAMYWYRQDPGQGLRLIYYSQIVNDFQKGDIAEGYSVSREKKESFPLTVTSAQKNPTAFYLCASNSPGPTNEKLFFGSGTQLSVL.